This is a list of T cell receptor beta chains from one sample in a study of blood T cell repertoires in COVID-19. Produced via immunoSEQ multiplex PCR; TCRdb's table is partial and in-frame only. Of over 300,000 clones in the sample, around 90% are singletons; the top ten hold 1.2%. The sequencing input was peripheral blood. The receptors shown here come from a man aged 35 to 55 with acute or convalescent COVID-19. The CDR3 runs from the conserved cysteine through the conserved F or W. Fields, in order: CDR3 protein, CDR3 DNA, V gene, clone size, D gene, J gene. D genes are given only for firm matches. Clone size is stated in some rows and not others, as once, few, many or a class when expanded.

CASSGLTSGSSYEQYF	TGTGCCAGTAGTGGACTCACTAGCGGGAGCTCCTACGAGCAGTACTTC	TRBV19	.	TRBD2	TRBJ2-7
CAWSVFPGQGSYNEQFF	TGTGCCTGGAGTGTATTTCCGGGACAGGGGTCCTACAATGAGCAGTTCTTC	TRBV30	.	TRBD1	TRBJ2-1
CASSFLARGSSYEQYF	TGTGCCAGCAGTTTCCTAGCCAGGGGGAGCTCCTACGAGCAGTACTTC	TRBV28	once	TRBD1	TRBJ2-7
CASSSGGDTQYF	TGTGCCAGCAGCTCAGGGGGGGATACGCAGTATTTT	TRBV5-4	.	.	TRBJ2-3
CASSRTEDYGYTF	TGTGCCAGCAGCAGGACAGAGGACTATGGCTACACCTTC	TRBV3-1/TRBV3-2	few	.	TRBJ1-2
CSVPGTGVNIQYF	TGCAGCGTCCCCGGGACAGGGGTAAACATTCAGTACTTC	TRBV29-1	once	TRBD1	TRBJ2-4
CATLTGTSGGAHNEQFF	TGTGCCACGCTTACCGGGACTAGCGGGGGGGCCCACAATGAGCAGTTCTTC	TRBV28	.	TRBD2	TRBJ2-1
CASSYSSGGIRLHF	TGTGCCAGCAGTTACTCTTCGGGGGGGATTCGCCTCCACTTT	TRBV6-2/TRBV6-3	.	.	TRBJ1-6
CASSTYGTPYEQYF	TGCGCCAGCAGCACTTATGGGACTCCCTACGAGCAGTACTTC	TRBV5-1	.	.	TRBJ2-7
CASSVGRSDTIYF	TGTGCCAGCAGCGTAGGCAGGTCCGACACCATATATTTT	TRBV9	.	.	TRBJ1-3
CASSLLASGRSGDTQYF	TGTGCCAGCAGCTTACTGGCTAGCGGGAGATCAGGGGATACGCAGTATTTT	TRBV7-8	.	TRBD2	TRBJ2-3
CASSSYRGSHGYTF	TGTGCCAGCAGCTCCTACAGGGGGAGTCATGGCTACACCTTC	TRBV5-8	.	TRBD1	TRBJ1-2
CASSTPGGATYEQYF	TGTGCCAGTAGTACCCCTGGCGGGGCAACCTACGAGCAGTACTTC	TRBV19	.	.	TRBJ2-7
CAWSPSGGLWYGYTF	TGTGCCTGGAGCCCTAGCGGGGGCCTATGGTATGGCTACACCTTC	TRBV30	.	.	TRBJ1-2
CASSFLSGGRDSPLHF	TGTGCCAGCAGCTTTCTCTCAGGGGGCAGGGATTCACCCCTCCACTTT	TRBV7-2	few	TRBD1	TRBJ1-6
CASRGRLNTEAFF	TGTGCCAGCAGGGGGAGGTTGAACACTGAAGCTTTCTTT	TRBV6-5	.	.	TRBJ1-1
CASSSETGWHSPLHF	TGTGCCAGCAGCTCGGAGACAGGGTGGCATTCACCCCTCCACTTT	TRBV7-2	.	TRBD1	TRBJ1-6
CASSLGIAGVNEQFF	TGTGCCAGCAGCTTGGGGATAGCGGGAGTCAATGAGCAGTTCTTC	TRBV5-4	.	TRBD2	TRBJ2-1
CASSLQAGTLFNSPLHF	TGTGCCAGCAGCCTGCAGGCAGGAACGTTGTTTAATTCACCCCTCCACTTT	TRBV5-4	.	.	TRBJ1-6
CASSSDYGYTF	TGTGCCAGCAGTTCAGACTATGGCTACACCTTC	TRBV12-3/TRBV12-4	.	.	TRBJ1-2
CASSQVIGTVRDEKLFF	TGCGCCAGCAGCCAAGTAATAGGCACCGTCAGGGATGAAAAACTGTTTTTT	TRBV4-1	.	.	TRBJ1-4
CASSLALGAYGYTF	TGTGCCAGCAGCTTAGCGCTAGGCGCCTATGGCTACACCTTC	TRBV7-9	.	.	TRBJ1-2
CASSEDQGNYGYTF	TGTGCCAGCAGTGAAGACCAGGGAAACTATGGCTACACCTTC	TRBV25-1	.	.	TRBJ1-2
CASSHLGQAPYEQYF	TGTGCCAGCAGCCATCTCGGACAGGCCCCCTACGAGCAGTACTTC	TRBV3-1/TRBV3-2	.	TRBD1	TRBJ2-7
CASSVGQNYGYTF	TGCGCCAGCAGCGTAGGACAGAACTATGGCTACACCTTC	TRBV4-3	.	.	TRBJ1-2
CASSQPAGGAFF	TGTGCCAGCAGCCAACCGGCGGGGGGTGCTTTCTTT	TRBV9	.	.	TRBJ1-1
CASSLASGVEQFF	TGTGCCAGCAGCTTAGCGTCGGGAGTTGAGCAGTTCTTC	TRBV7-8	.	.	TRBJ2-1
CASIMAGQLNTEAFF	TGTGCCAGCATTATGGCAGGGCAACTGAACACTGAAGCTTTCTTT	TRBV9	.	.	TRBJ1-1
CASSESGGRNEQFF	TGCGCCAGCAGTGAGTCCGGGGGTCGAAATGAGCAGTTCTTC	TRBV10-1	.	.	TRBJ2-1
CASSPRTSGRASANEQFF	TGTGCCAGCAGCCCCCGGACTAGCGGGAGGGCCTCTGCAAATGAGCAGTTCTTC	TRBV4-2	.	TRBD2	TRBJ2-1
CASSLGRGDRASSGNTIYF	TGTGCCAGCAGCTTAGGGAGAGGAGACAGGGCGAGCTCTGGAAACACCATATATTTT	TRBV7-9	.	TRBD1	TRBJ1-3
CAWSQRGASYEQYF	TGTGCCTGGAGCCAGCGGGGGGCCTCCTACGAGCAGTACTTC	TRBV30	.	TRBD2	TRBJ2-7
CASNRLGQGNYGYTF	TGTGCCAGTAACCGATTGGGACAGGGAAACTATGGCTACACCTTC	TRBV19	.	TRBD1	TRBJ1-2
CASSLDGGRATEAFF	TGTGCCAGCAGCTTAGATGGAGGGAGGGCCACTGAAGCTTTCTTT	TRBV7-6	.	.	TRBJ1-1
CASSLGGRALNEQFF	TGTGCCAGCAGCTTAGGCGGGAGGGCCCTCAATGAGCAGTTCTTC	TRBV7-3	.	TRBD2	TRBJ2-1
CASSLRTGHISF	TGTGCCAGCAGCTTGCGGACAGGGCATATTTCTTTT	TRBV5-4	.	TRBD1	TRBJ1-6
CASSVSSAMTDTQYF	TGTGCCAGCAGCGTGTCTAGCGCTATGACAGATACGCAGTATTTT	TRBV7-3	.	.	TRBJ2-3
CASSLTGGDGYTF	TGTGCCAGCAGCTTGACGGGGGGTGATGGCTACACCTTC	TRBV7-3	.	.	TRBJ1-2
CASKEPSGANVLTF	TGTGCCAGCAAAGAGCCCTCTGGGGCCAACGTCCTGACTTTC	TRBV6-5	once	.	TRBJ2-6
CASSLSGTTSYEQYF	TGTGCCAGCAGCCTGTCGGGGACAACCTCTTACGAGCAGTACTTC	TRBV3-1/TRBV3-2	once	.	TRBJ2-7
CASSLYSTPPGQPQHF	TGTGCCAGCAGCCTTTATTCTACCCCCCCGGGTCAGCCCCAGCATTTT	TRBV28	.	.	TRBJ1-5
CASVQDYAYEQYF	TGTGCTAGTGTTCAGGACTATGCCTACGAGCAGTACTTC	TRBV12-5	.	.	TRBJ2-7
CASSPSLQGRDEKLFF	TGTGCCAGCTCACCAAGTTTACAGGGTCGGGATGAAAAACTGTTTTTT	TRBV18	.	.	TRBJ1-4
CATSRDRGNQPQHF	TGTGCCACCAGCAGGGACAGGGGAAATCAGCCCCAGCATTTT	TRBV15	.	TRBD1	TRBJ1-5
CASSFPGTGKVSYNSPLHF	TGTGCCAGCAGTTTCCCCGGGACAGGTAAAGTCTCCTATAATTCACCCCTCCACTTT	TRBV27	.	TRBD1	TRBJ1-6
CASTYLSSGTGELFF	TGTGCCAGCACCTATCTAAGTAGCGGCACCGGGGAGCTGTTTTTT	TRBV6-5	.	.	TRBJ2-2
CASSLWTGGTNYGYTF	TGTGCCAGCAGCTTATGGACAGGGGGCACTAACTATGGCTACACCTTC	TRBV7-2	.	TRBD1	TRBJ1-2
CASSLMGLAGEGDTQYF	TGTGCCAGCAGCTTAATGGGACTAGCGGGGGAAGGGGATACGCAGTATTTT	TRBV7-2	.	TRBD2	TRBJ2-3